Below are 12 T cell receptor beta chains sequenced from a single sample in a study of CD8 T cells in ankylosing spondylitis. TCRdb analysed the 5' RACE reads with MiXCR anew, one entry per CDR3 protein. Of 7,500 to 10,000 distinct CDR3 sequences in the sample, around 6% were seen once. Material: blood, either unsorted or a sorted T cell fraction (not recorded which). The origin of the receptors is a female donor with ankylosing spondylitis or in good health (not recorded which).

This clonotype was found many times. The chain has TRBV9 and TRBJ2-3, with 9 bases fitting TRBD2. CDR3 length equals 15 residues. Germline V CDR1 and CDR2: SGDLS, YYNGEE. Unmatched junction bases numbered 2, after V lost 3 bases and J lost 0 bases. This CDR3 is CASSGSGSSTDTQYF. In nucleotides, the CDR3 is TGTGCCAGCAGCGGTAGCGGGAGTAGCACAGATACGCAGTATTTT.

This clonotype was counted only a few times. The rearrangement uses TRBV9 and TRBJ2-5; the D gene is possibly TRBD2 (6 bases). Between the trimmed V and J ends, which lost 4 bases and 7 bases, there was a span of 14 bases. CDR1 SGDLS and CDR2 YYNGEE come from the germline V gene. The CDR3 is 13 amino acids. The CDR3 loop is CASSPRGLGTQYF. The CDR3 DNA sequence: TGTGCCAGCAGCCCCCGGGGGTTGGGGACCCAGTACTTC.

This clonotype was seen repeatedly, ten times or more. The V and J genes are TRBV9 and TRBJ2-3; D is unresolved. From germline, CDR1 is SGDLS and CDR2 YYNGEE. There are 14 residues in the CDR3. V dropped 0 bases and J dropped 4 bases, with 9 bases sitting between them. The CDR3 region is CASSVVPSADTQYF. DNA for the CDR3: TGTGCCAGCAGCGTAGTACCGTCGGCAGATACGCAGTATTTT.

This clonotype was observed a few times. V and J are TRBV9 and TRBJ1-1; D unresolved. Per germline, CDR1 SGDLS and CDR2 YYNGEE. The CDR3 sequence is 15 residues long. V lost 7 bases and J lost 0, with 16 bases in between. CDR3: CASSFFDGLNTEAFF. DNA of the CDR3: TGTGCCAGCTCGTTCTTTGACGGACTGAACACTGAAGCTTTCTTT.

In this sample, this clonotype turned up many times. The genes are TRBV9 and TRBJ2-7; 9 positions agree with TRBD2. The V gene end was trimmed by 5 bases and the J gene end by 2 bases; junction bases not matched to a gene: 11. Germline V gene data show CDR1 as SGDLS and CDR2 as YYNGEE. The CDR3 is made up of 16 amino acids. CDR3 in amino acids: CASSDSVAGGPYEQYF. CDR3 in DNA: TGTGCCAGCAGTGACTCGGTGGCGGGAGGGCCCTACGAGCAGTACTTC.

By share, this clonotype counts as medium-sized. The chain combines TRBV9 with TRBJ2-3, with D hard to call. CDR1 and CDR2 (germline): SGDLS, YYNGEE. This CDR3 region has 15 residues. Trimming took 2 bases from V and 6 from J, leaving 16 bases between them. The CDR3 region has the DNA TGTGCCAGCAGCGTTCTGTTGAGCGACCAGGATACGCAGTATTTT. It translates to CASSVLLSDQDTQYF.

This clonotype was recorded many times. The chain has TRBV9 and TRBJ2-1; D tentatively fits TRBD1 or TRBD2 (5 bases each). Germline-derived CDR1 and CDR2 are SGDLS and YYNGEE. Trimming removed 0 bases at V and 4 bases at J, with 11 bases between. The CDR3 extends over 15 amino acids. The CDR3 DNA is TGTGCCAGCAGCGTAGGGGGAGAGGGGTACAATGAGCAGTTCTTC. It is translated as CASSVGGEGYNEQFF.

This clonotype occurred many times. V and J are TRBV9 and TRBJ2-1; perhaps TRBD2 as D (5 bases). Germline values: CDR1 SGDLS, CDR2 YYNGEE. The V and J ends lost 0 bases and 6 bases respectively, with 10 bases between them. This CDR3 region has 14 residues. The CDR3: CASSVVSSPNEQFF. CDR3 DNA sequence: TGTGCCAGCAGCGTAGTTTCTAGCCCCAATGAGCAGTTCTTC. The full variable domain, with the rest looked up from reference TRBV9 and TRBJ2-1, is DSGVTQTPKHLITATGQRVTLRCSPRSGDLSVYWYQQSLDQGLQFLIQYYNGEERAKGNILERFSAQQFPDLHSELNLSSLELGDSALYFCASSVVSSPNEQFFGPGTRLTVL.

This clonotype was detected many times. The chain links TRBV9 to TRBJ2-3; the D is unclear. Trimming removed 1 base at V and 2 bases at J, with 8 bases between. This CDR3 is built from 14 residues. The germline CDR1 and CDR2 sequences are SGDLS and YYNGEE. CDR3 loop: CASSVFALTDTQYF. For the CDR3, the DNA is TGTGCCAGCAGCGTATTTGCCCTCACAGATACGCAGTATTTT.

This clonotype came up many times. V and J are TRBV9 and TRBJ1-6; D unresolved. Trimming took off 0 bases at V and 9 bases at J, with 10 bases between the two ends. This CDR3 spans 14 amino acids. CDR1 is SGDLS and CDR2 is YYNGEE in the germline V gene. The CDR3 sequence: CASSVEGSGSPLHF. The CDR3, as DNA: TGTGCCAGCAGCGTAGAAGGTAGCGGTTCACCCCTCCACTTT.

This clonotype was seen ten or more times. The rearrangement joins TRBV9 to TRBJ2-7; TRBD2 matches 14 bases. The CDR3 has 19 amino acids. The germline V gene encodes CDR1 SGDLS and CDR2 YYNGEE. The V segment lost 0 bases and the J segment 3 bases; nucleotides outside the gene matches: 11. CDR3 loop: CASSVGGTSGGASGYEQYF. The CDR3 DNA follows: TGTGCCAGCAGCGTAGGGGGGACTAGCGGGGGTGCGTCGGGCTACGAGCAGTACTTC. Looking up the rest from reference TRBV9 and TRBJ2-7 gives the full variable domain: DSGVTQTPKHLITATGQRVTLRCSPRSGDLSVYWYQQSLDQGLQFLIQYYNGEERAKGNILERFSAQQFPDLHSELNLSSLELGDSALYFCASSVGGTSGGASGYEQYFGPGTRLTVT.

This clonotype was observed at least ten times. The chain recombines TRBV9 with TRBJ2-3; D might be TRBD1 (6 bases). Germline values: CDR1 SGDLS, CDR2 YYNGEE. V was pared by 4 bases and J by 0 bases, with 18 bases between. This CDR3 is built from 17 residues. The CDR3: CASSPSGGQASTDTQYF. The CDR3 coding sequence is TGTGCCAGCAGCCCCAGTGGGGGCCAGGCTAGCACAGATACGCAGTATTTT. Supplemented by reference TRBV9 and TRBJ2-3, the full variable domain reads DSGVTQTPKHLITATGQRVTLRCSPRSGDLSVYWYQQSLDQGLQFLIQYYNGEERAKGNILERFSAQQFPDLHSELNLSSLELGDSALYFCASSPSGGQASTDTQYFGPGTRLTVL.